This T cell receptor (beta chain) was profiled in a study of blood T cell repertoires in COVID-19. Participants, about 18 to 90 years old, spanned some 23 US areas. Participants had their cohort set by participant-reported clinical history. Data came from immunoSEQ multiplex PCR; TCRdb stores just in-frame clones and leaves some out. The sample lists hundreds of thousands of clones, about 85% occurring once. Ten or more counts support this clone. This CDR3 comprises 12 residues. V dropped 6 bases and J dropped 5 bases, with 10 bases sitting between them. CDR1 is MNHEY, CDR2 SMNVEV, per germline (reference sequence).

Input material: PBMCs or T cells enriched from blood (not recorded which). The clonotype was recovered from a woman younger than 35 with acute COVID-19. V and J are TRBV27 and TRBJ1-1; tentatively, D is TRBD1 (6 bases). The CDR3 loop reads CASRLQGTEAFF. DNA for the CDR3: TGTGCCAGCAGGTTACAGGGTACTGAAGCTTTCTTT.